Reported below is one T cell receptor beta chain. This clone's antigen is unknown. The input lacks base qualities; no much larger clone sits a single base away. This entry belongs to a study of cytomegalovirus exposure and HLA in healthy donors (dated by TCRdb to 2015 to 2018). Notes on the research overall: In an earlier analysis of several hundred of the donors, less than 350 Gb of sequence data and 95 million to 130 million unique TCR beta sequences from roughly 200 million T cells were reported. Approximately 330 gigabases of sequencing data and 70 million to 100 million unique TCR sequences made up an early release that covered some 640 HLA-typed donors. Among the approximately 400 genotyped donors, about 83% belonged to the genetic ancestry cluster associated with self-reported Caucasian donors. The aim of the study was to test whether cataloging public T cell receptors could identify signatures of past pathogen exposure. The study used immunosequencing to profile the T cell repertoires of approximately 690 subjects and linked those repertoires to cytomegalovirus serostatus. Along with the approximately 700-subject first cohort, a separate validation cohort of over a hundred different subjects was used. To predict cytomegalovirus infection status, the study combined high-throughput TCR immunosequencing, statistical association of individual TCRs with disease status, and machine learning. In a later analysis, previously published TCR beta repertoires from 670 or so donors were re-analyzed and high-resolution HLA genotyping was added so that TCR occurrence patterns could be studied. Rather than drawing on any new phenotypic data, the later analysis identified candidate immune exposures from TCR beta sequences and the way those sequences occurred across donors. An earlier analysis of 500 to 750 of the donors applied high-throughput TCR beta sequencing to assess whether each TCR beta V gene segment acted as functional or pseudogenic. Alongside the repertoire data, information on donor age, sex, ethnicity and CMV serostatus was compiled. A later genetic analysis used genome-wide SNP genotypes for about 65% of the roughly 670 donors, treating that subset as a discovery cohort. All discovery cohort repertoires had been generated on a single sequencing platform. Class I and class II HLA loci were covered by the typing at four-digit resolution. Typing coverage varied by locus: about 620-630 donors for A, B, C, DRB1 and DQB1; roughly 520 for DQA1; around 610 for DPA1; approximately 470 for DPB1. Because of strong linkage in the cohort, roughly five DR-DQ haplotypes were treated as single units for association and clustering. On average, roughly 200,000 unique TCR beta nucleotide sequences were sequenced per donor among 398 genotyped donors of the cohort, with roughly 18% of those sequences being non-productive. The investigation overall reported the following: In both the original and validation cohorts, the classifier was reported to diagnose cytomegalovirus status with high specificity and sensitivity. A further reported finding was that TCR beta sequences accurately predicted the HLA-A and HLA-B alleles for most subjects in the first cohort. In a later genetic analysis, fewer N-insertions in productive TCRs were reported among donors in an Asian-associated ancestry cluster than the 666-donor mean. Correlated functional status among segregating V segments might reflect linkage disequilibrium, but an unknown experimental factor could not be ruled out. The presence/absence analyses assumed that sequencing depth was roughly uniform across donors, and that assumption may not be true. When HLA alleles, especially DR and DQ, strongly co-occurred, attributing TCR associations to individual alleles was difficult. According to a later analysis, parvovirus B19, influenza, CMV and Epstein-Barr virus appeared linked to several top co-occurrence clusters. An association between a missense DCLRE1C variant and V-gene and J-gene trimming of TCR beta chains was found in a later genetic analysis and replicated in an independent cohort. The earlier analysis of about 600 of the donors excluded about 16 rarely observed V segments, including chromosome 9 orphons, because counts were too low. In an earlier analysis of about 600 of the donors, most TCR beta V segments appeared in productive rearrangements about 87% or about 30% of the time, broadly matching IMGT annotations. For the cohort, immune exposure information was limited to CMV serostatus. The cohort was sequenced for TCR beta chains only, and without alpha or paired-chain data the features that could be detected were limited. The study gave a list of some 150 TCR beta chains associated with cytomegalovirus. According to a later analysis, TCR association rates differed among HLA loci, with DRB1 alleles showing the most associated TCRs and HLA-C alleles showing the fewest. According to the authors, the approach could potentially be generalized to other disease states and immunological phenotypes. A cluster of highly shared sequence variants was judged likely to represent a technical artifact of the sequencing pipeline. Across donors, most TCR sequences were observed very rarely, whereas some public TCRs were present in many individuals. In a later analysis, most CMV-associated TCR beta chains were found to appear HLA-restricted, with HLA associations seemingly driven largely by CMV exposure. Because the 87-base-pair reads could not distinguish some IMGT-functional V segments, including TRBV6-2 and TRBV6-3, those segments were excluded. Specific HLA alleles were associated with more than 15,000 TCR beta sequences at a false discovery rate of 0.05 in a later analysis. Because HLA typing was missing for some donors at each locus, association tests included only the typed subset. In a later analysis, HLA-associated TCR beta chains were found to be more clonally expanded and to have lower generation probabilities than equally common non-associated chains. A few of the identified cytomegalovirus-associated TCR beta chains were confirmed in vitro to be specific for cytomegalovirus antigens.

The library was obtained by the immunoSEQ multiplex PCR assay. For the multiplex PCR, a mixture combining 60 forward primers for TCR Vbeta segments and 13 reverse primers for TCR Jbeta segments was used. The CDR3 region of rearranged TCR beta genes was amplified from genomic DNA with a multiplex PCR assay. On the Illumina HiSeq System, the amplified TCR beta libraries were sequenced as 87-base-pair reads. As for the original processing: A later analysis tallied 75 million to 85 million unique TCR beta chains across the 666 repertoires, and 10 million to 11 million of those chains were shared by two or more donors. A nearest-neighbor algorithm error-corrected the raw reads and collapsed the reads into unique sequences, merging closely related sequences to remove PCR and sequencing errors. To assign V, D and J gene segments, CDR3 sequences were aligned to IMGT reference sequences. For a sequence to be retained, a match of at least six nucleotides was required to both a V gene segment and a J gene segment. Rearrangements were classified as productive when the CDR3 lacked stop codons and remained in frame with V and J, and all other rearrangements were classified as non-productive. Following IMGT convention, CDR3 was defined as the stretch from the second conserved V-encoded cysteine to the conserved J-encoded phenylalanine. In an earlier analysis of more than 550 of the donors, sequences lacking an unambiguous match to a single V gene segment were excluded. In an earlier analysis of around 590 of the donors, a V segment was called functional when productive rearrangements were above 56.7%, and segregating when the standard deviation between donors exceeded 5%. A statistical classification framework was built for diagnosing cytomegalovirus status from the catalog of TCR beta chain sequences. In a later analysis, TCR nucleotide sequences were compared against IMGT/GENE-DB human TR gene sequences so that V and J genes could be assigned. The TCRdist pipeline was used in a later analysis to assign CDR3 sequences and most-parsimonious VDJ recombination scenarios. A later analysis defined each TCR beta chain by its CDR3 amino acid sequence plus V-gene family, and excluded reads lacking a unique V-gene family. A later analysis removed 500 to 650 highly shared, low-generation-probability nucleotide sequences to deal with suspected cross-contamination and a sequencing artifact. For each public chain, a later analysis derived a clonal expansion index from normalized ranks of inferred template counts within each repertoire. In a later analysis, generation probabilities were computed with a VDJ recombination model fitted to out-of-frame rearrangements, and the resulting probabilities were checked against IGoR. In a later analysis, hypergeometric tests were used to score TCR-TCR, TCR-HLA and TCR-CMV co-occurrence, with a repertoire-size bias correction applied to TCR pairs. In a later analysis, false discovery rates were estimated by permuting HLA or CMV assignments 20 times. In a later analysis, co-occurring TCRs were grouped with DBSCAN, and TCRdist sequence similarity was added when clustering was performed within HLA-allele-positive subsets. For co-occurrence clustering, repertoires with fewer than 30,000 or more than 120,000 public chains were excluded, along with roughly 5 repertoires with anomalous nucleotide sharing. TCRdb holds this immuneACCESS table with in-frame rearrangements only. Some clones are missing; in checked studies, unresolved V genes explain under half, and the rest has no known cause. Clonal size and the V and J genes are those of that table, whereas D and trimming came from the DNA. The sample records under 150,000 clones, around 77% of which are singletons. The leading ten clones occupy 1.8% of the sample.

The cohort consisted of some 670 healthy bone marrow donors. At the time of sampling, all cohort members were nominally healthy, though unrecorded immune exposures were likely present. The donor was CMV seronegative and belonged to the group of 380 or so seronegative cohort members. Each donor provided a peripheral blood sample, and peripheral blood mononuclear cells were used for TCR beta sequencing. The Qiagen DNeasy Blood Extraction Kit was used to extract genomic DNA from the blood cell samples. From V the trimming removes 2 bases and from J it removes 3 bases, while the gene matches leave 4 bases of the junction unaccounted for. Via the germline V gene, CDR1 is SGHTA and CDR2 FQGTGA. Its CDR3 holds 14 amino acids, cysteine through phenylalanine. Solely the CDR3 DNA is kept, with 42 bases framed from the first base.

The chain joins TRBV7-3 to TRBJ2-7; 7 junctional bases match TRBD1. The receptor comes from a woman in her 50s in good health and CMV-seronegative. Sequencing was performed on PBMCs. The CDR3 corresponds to CASSLEAGGYEQYF. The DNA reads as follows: TGTGCCAGCAGCTTAGAGGCAGGGGGCTACGAGCAGTACTTC.